Each of the 20 T cell receptor beta chains below was sequenced from the same sample in a study of CD8 T cells in ankylosing spondylitis. TCRdb fed the 5' RACE reads into MiXCR, producing one record per CDR3 protein. Of some 270,000 distinct CDR3 sequences listed, more than 25% are singletons. Input material: blood, either unsorted or a sorted T cell fraction (not recorded which). Receptor source: a male donor with ankylosing spondylitis or in good health (not recorded which).

The gene calls are TRBV28 and TRBJ2-3; a weak D match, TRBD1 (6 bases). Germline CDR1 is MDHEN and CDR2 is SYDVKM. V was shortened by 8 bases and J by 2 bases, with 14 bases between the two germline ends. This CDR3 spans 14 amino acids. In nucleotides, the CDR3 is TGTGCCAGCGGAACACAGGGTTTCACAGATACGCAGTATTTT. It translates to CASGTQGFTDTQYF.

This clonotype was detected only once. J is TRBJ2-5 and V is TRBV4-1; D is unresolved. CDR3 length equals 14 residues. Trimming removed 1 base from V and 1 base from J, with 7 bases in between. CDR1 and CDR2 from the germline V gene are MGHRA and YSYEKL. CDR3 amino acids: CASSQGRFQETQYF. Written as DNA, the CDR3 is TGCGCCAGCAGCCAAGGGCGATTCCAAGAGACCCAGTACTTC.

This clonotype was seen a handful of times. The chain employs TRBV10-3 and TRBJ1-2, with a weak D call TRBD1 (5 bases). Trimming took 6 bases from V and 11 from J, leaving 13 bases between them. Germline V lookup: CDR1 ENHRY, CDR2 SYGVKD. This CDR3 is 11 amino acids long. The CDR3 DNA reads as TGTGCCATCAGGACACAGGAAGAATACACCTTC. This translates into CAIRTQEEYTF.

The chain links TRBV20-1 to TRBJ2-7, with 9 bases matching TRBD2. From germline, CDR1 is DFQATT and CDR2 SNEGSKA (reference sequence). The J segment lost 6 bases and the V segment lost 1 base, leaving 4 bases of the junction unmatched. CDR3 length equals 13 residues. The CDR3 DNA follows: TGCAGTGCTAGAGCGGCGGGGGGGGGCGAGCAGTACTTC. Translation: CSARAAGGGEQYF.

This clonotype has a handful of counts. The chain employs TRBV29-1 and TRBJ2-1; 9 nucleotides align to TRBD2. Germline CDR1 reads SQVTM; CDR2 reads ANQGSEA. The length of the CDR3 is 16 residues. The V and J ends lost 3 bases and 0 bases, in that order; junction bases with no gene match: 6. The CDR3 DNA follows: TGCAGCGTTGAGGATAGCGGGGGACACTCCTACAATGAGCAGTTCTTC. It encodes CSVEDSGGHSYNEQFF.

The rearrangement links TRBV27 to TRBJ2-7; the match to TRBD1 covers 10 bases. The CDR3 loop spans 12 amino acids. Germline CDR1 and CDR2: MNHEY and SMNVEV (reference sequence). Unmatched junction bases numbered 2, after V lost 6 bases and J lost 6 bases. For the CDR3, the DNA is TGTGCCAGCAGGACAGGGGGCGCCGAGCAGTACTTC. Translated, it gives CASRTGGAEQYF.

The chain recombines TRBV12-3 or TRBV12-4 with TRBJ2-1; D is perhaps TRBD2 (5 bases). This CDR3 region has 14 residues. V gave up 3 bases and J gave up 5 bases, with 11 bases separating them. The CDR3 DNA follows: TGTGCCAGCAGTTTGGCGGGTCGTAACAATGAGCAGTTCTTC. Encoded protein: CASSLAGRNNEQFF.

The CDR3 DNA sequence: TGTGCCAGCAGCCCTCATCGGGGCAATGAGCAGTTCTTC. Protein product: CASSPHRGNEQFF. The chain joins TRBV12-3 or TRBV12-4 to TRBJ2-1; possibly TRBD2 for D (5 bases). V lost 6 bases and J 6 bases, leaving 12 bases between the germline ends. There are 13 residues in the CDR3.

This chain connects TRBV12-3 or TRBV12-4 to TRBJ2-1; 12 bases fit TRBD2. The CDR3 runs 16 residues. J was trimmed by 3 bases and V by 4 bases; bases with no gene match: 4. CDR3 residues: CASSSTSGGIYNEQFF. The CDR3 DNA reads TGTGCCAGCAGTTCTACTAGCGGGGGGATCTACAATGAGCAGTTCTTC.

The V and J genes are TRBV12-3 or TRBV12-4 and TRBJ1-6; maybe TRBD1 (6 bases). V was trimmed by 4 bases and J by 13 bases, leaving 8 bases between them. This CDR3 spans 11 amino acids. Here the CDR3 reads CASSSRGPLHF. CDR3 nucleotides: TGTGCCAGCAGTTCGAGGGGGCCCCTCCACTTT.

In this sample, this clonotype turned up a few times. The chain joins TRBV3-1 to TRBJ2-1; D not certain. CDR3 length: 12 residues. Germline V gene data show CDR1 as LGHDT and CDR2 as YNNKEL (reference sequence). V lost 1 base and J lost 10, with 8 bases in between. Written as DNA, the CDR3 is TGTGCCAGCAGCCAAGGAAAGAGGGAGCAGTTCTTC. The encoded protein is CASSQGKREQFF.

The chain carries TRBV29-1 and TRBJ2-3; D not certain. The V end lost 4 bases, the J end lost 3 bases, and 11 bases lay between the germline ends. The germline V gene has CDR1 SQVTM and CDR2 ANQGSEA. This CDR3 comprises 13 residues. The CDR3, as DNA: TGCAGCGTTGTCCGTTGTCGGACAGATACGCAGTATTTT. It encodes CSVVRCRTDTQYF.

The rearrangement uses TRBV9 and TRBJ2-7; TRBD1 matches at 9 bases. The junction had 1 base not matched to a gene; V was cut back by 0 bases and J by 0 bases. Germline-derived CDR1 and CDR2 are SGDLS and YYNGEE. This CDR3 contains 15 residues. CDR3 nucleotide sequence: TGTGCCAGCAGCGTAGGGACAGGGGACTCCTACGAGCAGTACTTC. This sequence encodes CASSVGTGDSYEQYF.

A few counts support this clonotype. The chain combines TRBV5-1 with TRBJ2-1, with 7 bases identical to TRBD2. Germline V gene lookup returns CDR1 SGHRS and CDR2 YFSETQ. V shed 3 bases and J 5 bases; nucleotides not matched to a gene: 5. This CDR3 region has 14 residues. CDR3 amino acids: CASSSRDYHNEQFF. CDR3 DNA sequence: TGCGCCAGCAGCTCCCGGGACTACCACAATGAGCAGTTCTTC.

The J gene is TRBJ2-4, the V gene TRBV28; no firm D call. The length of the CDR3 is 13 residues. Germline CDR1 reads MDHEN; CDR2 reads SYDVKM. V lost 8 bases to trimming and J lost 0 bases, with 8 bases between them. This CDR3 is CASGEVAKNIQYF. The CDR3 coding sequence is TGTGCCAGCGGTGAGGTAGCCAAAAACATTCAGTACTTC.

The chain is built from TRBV7-9 and TRBJ1-1, with TRBD1 as a possible D gene (5 bases). V shed 1 base and J shed 1 base, with 13 bases lying between them. The CDR3 consists of 16 residues. Germline loops: CDR1 SEHNR, CDR2 FQNEAQ (reference sequence). The CDR3 region is CASSLDRDFWNTEAFF. Written as DNA, the CDR3 is TGTGCCAGCAGCTTAGACCGGGACTTCTGGAACACTGAAGCTTTCTTT.

The sample holds a few counts of this clonotype. V and J are TRBV6-5 and TRBJ1-6, with TRBD1 matching over 9 bases. Germline V gene data show CDR1 as MNHEY and CDR2 as SVGAGI. Losses at the gene ends were 0 bases for V and 9 bases for J; bases not matched to a gene: 9. The CDR3 runs 17 residues. This CDR3 reads CASSYSPWTGEASPLHF. The CDR3 DNA is TGTGCCAGCAGTTACTCGCCGTGGACAGGGGAGGCTTCACCCCTCCACTTT.

This clonotype has ten or more counts. CDR3: CASRPRRNEQFF. The CDR3 DNA is TGTGCCAGCAGGCCAAGGCGGAATGAGCAGTTCTTC. The chain combines TRBV12-3 or TRBV12-4 with TRBJ2-1; D is unresolved. The CDR3 loop spans 12 amino acids. V was trimmed by 6 bases and J by 7 bases, leaving 10 bases between them.

The V gene is TRBV7-9, the J gene TRBJ1-2; the D is unclear. CDR1 is SEHNR and CDR2 is FQNEAQ in the germline V gene (reference sequence). V lost 2 bases to trimming and J lost 5 bases, with 12 bases between them. The CDR3 loop spans 14 amino acids. The CDR3 region is CASSLLDSGYGYTF. In DNA form, the CDR3 reads TGTGCCAGCAGCTTATTGGATAGCGGGTATGGCTACACCTTC.

The sample holds a few counts of this clonotype. The V gene is TRBV20-1, the J gene TRBJ2-3, with 11 bases aligning to TRBD2. Germline V CDR1 and CDR2: DFQATT, SNEGSKA (reference sequence). V lost 5 bases and J lost 5; bases outside the gene matches: 15. The CDR3 loop spans 17 amino acids. This chain's CDR3 is CSAPQQLAGVTKDTQYF. CDR3 coding DNA: TGCAGTGCTCCGCAACAACTAGCGGGGGTGACGAAAGATACGCAGTATTTT.